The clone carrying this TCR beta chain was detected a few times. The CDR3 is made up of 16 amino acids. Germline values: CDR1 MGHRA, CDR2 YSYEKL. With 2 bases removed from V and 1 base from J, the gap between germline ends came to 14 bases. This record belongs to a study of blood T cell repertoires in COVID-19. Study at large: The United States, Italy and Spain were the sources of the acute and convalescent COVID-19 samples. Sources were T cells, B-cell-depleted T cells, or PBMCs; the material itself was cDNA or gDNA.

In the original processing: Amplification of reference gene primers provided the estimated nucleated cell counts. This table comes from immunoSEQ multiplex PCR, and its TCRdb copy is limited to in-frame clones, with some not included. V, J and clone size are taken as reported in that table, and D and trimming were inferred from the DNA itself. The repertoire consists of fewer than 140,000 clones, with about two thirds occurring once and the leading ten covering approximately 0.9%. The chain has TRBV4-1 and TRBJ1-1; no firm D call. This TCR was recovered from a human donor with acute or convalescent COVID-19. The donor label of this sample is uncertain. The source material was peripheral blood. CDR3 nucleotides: TGCGCCAGCAGCCAACCGAGGGAGGGAAAGAACACTGAAGCTTTCTTT. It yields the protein CASSQPREGKNTEAFF.